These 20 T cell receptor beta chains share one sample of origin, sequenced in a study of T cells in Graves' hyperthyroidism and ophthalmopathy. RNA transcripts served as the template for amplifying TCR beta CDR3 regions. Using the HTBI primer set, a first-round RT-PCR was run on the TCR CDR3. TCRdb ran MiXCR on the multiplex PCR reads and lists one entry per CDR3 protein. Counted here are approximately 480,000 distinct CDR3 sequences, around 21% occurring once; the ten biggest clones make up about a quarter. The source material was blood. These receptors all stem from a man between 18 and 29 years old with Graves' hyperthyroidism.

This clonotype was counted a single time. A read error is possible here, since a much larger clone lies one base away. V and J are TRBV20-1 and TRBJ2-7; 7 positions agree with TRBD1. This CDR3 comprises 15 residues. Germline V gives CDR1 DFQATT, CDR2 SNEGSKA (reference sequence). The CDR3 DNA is TGCAGTGCCCCTCGGAAGGGGACAGCGTCCTACGAGCAGTGCTTC. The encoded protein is CSAPRKGTASYEQCF.

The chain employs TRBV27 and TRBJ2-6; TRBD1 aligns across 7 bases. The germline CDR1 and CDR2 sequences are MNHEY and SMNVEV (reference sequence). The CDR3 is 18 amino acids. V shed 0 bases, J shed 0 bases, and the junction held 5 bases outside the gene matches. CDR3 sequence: CASSLSRDSLSGANVLTF. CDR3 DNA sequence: TGTGCCAGCAGTTTATCTAGGGACAGTCTCTCTGGGGCCAACGTCCTGACTTTC.

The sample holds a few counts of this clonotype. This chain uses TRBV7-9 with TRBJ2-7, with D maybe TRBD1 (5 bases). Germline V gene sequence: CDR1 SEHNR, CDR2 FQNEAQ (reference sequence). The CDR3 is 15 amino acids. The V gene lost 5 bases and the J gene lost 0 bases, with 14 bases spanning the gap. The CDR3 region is CASSPGGALSYEQYF. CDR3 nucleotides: TGTGCCAGCAGCCCCGGTGGGGCCCTCTCCTACGAGCAGTACTTC.

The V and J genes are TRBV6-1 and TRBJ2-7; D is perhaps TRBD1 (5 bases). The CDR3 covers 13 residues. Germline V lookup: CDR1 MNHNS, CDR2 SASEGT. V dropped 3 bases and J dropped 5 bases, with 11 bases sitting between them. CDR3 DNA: TGTGCCAGCAGTGACAGGGTTAACAACGAGCAGTACTTC. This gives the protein CASSDRVNNEQYF.

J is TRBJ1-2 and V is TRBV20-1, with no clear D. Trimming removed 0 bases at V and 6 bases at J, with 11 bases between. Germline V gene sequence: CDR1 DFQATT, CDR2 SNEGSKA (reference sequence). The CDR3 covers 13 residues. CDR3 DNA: TGCAGTGCTAGAGATCGAGACGGCAATGGCTACACCTTC. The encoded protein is CSARDRDGNGYTF.

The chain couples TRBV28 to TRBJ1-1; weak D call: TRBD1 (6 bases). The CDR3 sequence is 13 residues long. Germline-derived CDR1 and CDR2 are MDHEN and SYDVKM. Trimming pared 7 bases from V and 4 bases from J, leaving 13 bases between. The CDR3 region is CASKWDTRTEAFF. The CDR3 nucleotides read TGTGCCAGCAAGTGGGACACTCGCACTGAAGCTTTCTTT.

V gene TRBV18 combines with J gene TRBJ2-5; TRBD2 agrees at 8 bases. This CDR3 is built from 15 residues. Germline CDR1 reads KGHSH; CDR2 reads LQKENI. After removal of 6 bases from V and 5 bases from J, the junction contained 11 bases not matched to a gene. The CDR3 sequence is CASSPSRGALETQYF. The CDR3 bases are TGTGCCAGCTCCCCGTCGCGGGGGGCTCTGGAGACCCAGTACTTC.

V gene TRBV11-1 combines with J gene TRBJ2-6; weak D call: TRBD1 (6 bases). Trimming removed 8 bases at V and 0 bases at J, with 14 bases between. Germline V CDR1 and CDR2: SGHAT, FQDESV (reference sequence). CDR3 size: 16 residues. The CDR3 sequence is CASGSGANSGANVLTF. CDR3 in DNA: TGTGCCAGCGGATCAGGGGCCAACTCTGGGGCCAACGTCCTGACTTTC.

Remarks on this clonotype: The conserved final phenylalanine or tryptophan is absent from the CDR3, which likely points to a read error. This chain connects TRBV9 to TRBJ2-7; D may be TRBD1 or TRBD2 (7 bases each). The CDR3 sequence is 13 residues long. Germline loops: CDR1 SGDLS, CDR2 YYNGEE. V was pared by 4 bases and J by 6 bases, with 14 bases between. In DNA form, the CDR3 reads TGTGCCAGCAGCCGGGGAGGGACAGTCGAGCAGTACTTA. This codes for CASSRGGTVEQYL.

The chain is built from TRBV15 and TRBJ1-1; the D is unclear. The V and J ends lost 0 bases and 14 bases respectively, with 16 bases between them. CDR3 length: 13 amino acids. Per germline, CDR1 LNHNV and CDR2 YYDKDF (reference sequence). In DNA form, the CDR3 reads TGTGCCACCAGCAGAGATCGTGTCAGATCATCGTTCTTT. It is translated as CATSRDRVRSSFF.

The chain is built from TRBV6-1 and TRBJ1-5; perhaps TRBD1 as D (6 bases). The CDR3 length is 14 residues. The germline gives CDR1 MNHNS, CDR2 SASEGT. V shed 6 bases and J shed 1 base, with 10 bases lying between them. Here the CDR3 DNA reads TGTGCCAGCAGCACAGGGACGAGCAATCAGCCCCAGCATTTT. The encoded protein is CASSTGTSNQPQHF.

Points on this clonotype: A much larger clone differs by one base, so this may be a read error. CDR3 in amino acids: CASSLCRGAGDTGELFF. The CDR3 bases are TGTGCCAGCAGCTTGTGCCGGGGGGCAGGGGACACCGGGGAGCTGTTTTTT. The chain employs TRBV11-2 and TRBJ2-2, with D possibly being TRBD2 (7 bases). Germline V gene sequence: CDR1 SGHAT, CDR2 FQNNGV. The CDR3 consists of 17 residues. V was cut by 3 bases and J by 3 bases, with 17 bases left in between.

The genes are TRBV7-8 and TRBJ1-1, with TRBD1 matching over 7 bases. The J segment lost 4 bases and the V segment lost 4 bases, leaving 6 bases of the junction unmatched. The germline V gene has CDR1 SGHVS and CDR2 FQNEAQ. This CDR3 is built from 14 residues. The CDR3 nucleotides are TGTGCCAGCAGCTACAGACAGGGTTTCACTGAAGCTTTCTTT. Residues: CASSYRQGFTEAFF.

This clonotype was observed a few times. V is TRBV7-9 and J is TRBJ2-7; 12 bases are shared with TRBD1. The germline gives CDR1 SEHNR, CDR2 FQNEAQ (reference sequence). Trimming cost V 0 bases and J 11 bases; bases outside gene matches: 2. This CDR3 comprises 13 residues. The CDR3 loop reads CASSLAGQGAKYF. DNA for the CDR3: TGTGCCAGCAGCTTAGCGGGACAGGGGGCGAAGTACTTC.

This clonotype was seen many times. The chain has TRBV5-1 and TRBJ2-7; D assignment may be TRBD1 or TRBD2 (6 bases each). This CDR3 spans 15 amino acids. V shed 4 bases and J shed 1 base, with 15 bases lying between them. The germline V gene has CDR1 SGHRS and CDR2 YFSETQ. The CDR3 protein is CASSLEGDNSYEQYF. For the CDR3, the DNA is TGCGCCAGCAGCCTGGAGGGGGACAATTCCTACGAGCAGTACTTC.

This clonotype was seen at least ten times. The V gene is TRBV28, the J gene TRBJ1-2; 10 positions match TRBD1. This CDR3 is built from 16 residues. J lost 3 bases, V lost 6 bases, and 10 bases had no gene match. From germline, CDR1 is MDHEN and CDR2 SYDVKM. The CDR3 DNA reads TGTGCCAGCAGACTCGTCACGACAGGGGGCTACTATGGCTACACCTTC. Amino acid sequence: CASRLVTTGGYYGYTF.

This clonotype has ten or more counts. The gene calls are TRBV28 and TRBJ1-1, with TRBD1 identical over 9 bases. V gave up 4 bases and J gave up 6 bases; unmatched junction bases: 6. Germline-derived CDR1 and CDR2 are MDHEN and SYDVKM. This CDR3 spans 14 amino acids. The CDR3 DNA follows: TGTGCCAGCAGTTCCAGGACAGGGGAGGCTGAAGCTTTCTTT. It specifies CASSSRTGEAEAFF.

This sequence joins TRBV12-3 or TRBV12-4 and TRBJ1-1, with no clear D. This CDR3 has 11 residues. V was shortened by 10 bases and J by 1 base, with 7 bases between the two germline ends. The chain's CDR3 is CATLGNTEAFF. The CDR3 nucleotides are TGTGCCACACTAGGGAACACTGAAGCTTTCTTT.

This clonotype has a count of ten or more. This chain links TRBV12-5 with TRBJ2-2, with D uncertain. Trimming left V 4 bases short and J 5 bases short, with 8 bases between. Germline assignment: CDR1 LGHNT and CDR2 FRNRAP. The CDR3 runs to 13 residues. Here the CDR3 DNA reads TGTGCTAGTGGTTCCGCCGGGACCGGGGAGCTGTTTTTT. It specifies CASGSAGTGELFF.

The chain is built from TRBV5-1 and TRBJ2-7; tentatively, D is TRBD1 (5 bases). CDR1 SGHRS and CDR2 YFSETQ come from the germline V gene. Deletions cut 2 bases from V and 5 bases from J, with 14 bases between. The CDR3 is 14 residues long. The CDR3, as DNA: TGCGCCAGCAGCTTTGCGACAGTTCGCGACGAGCAGTACTTC. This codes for CASSFATVRDEQYF.